These T cell receptor beta chains were read from a single sample in a study of PD-1 blockade in classical Hodgkin lymphoma. Sequencing used immunoSEQ multiplex PCR; TCRdb keeps in-frame clones, though not all of them. The top ten clones hold approximately 15% of a sample with about 99,000 clones, roughly 79% of them seen once. The sample was peripheral blood mononuclear cells (PBMCs), taken before the second cycle of nivolumab. The receptors were sampled from a human donor with classical Hodgkin lymphoma. The CDR3 runs from the conserved cysteine through the conserved F or W. The D gene is left open where the match is weak. Expanded clones are given a class, and other clones once, few, many or no size at all.

>.|TRBD2|TRBV5-1|TRBJ2-3
CASSSSGTSTDTQYF
TGCGCCAGCAGCTCCAGCGGGACGAGCACAGATACGCAGTATTTT
>.|.|TRBV4-2|TRBJ1-1
CASNMGRGGGDTEAFF
TGTGCCAGCAACATGGGAAGGGGGGGAGGAGACACTGAAGCTTTCTTT
>few|.|TRBV6-5|TRBJ1-5
CATGQGLSLPQHF
TGTGCCACTGGGCAGGGACTTAGTCTGCCCCAGCATTTT
>.|.|TRBV5-5|TRBJ2-7
CASSSQGHEQYF
TGTGCCAGCAGCTCCCAGGGACACGAGCAGTACTTC
>.|.|TRBV10-3|TRBJ2-7
CAISGPNYEQYF
TGTGCCATCAGTGGCCCGAACTACGAGCAGTACTTC
>once|.|TRBV6-4|TRBJ2-3
CASSDPTNTQYF
TGTGCCAGCAGTGACCCCACGAATACGCAGTATTTT
>.|.|TRBV19|TRBJ2-7
CASSIRPAQGSYEQYF
TGTGCCAGTAGTATACGCCCCGCCCAAGGGTCCTACGAGCAGTACTTC
>.|TRBD1|TRBV5-1|TRBJ2-3
CASRPGQGPTDTQYF
TGCGCCAGCAGACCCGGACAGGGGCCCACAGATACGCAGTATTTT
>.|.|TRBV4-3|TRBJ1-5
CASSQDLMQPQHF
TGCGCCAGCAGCCAAGATCTAATGCAGCCCCAGCATTTT
>.|TRBD2|TRBV5-8|TRBJ2-7
CASSRAGGTDEQYF
TGTGCCAGCAGCAGAGCGGGAGGGACCGACGAGCAGTACTTC
>.|.|TRBV19|TRBJ1-1
CASSMRQTNTEAFF
TGTGCCAGTAGTATGCGACAGACGAACACTGAAGCTTTCTTT
>.|.|TRBV5-1|TRBJ2-3
CASSLAYTDTQYF
TGCGCCAGCAGCTTGGCCTACACAGATACGCAGTATTTT
>.|.|TRBV19|TRBJ1-1
CASSITGRSGLKAFF
TGTGCCAGTAGTATCACTGGGAGGAGCGGGTTGAAAGCTTTCTTT
>.|.|TRBV18|TRBJ1-5
CASSPDGHSNQPQHF
TGTGCCAGCTCACCGGACGGACATAGCAATCAGCCCCAGCATTTT
>.|.|TRBV18|TRBJ1-1
CASSPVGWNTEAFF
TGTGCCAGCTCACCGGTAGGATGGAACACTGAAGCTTTCTTT
>once|TRBD2|TRBV28|TRBJ2-2
CATPRAGSNTGELFF
TGTGCCACCCCCCGAGCGGGGTCGAACACCGGGGAGCTGTTTTTT
>.|.|TRBV28|TRBJ2-3
CASIKSPGQAKVGDTQYF
TGTGCCAGCATTAAAAGCCCCGGACAAGCAAAAGTAGGAGATACGCAGTATTTT
>.|TRBD1|TRBV29-1|TRBJ1-1
CSAGTAEAFF
TGCAGCGCTGGGACAGCTGAAGCTTTCTTT
>.|TRBD2|TRBV7-8|TRBJ2-7
CASSLILAGSLEQYF
TGTGCCAGCAGCTTGATACTAGCGGGTTCTCTCGAGCAGTACTTC
>.|.|TRBV14|TRBJ2-1
CASSHSLSTQQFF
TGTGCCAGCAGCCATTCTCTGAGCACACAGCAGTTCTTC
>.|TRBD1|TRBV10-2|TRBJ2-2
CASSPRTGGGTGELFF
TGCGCCAGCAGCCCACGAACAGGGGGCGGTACCGGGGAGCTGTTTTTT
>.|.|TRBV7-8|TRBJ2-6
CASSAWQGVTSGANVLTF
TGTGCCAGCAGCGCGTGGCAAGGGGTCACGTCTGGGGCCAACGTCCTGACTTTC
>.|.|TRBV5-1|TRBJ1-3
CASKSSYSGNTIYF
TGCGCCAGCAAGAGTTCTTACTCTGGAAACACCATATATTTT
>.|.|TRBV5-1|TRBJ1-2
CASSPGVYGYTF
TGCGCCAGCAGCCCAGGGGTCTATGGCTACACCTTC
>.|.|TRBV5-1|TRBJ1-2
CASSLDPGSYGYTF
TGCGCCAGCAGCTTGGATCCGGGGAGCTATGGCTACACCTTC
>.|TRBD2|TRBV4-3|TRBJ2-2
CASSQGDSGRYTGELFF
TGCGCCAGCAGCCAAGGGGATAGCGGGAGGTACACCGGGGAGCTGTTTTTT